These T cell receptor beta chains were read from a single sample in a study of cytomegalovirus exposure and HLA in healthy donors. The assay was immunoSEQ multiplex PCR, and TCRdb's table has in-frame clones only and misses some. The data show about 95,000 clones, with around 70% seen just once and about 8% held by the top ten. Sequenced: PBMCs. The receptors stem from a man aged 55 to 70 in good health and CMV-seronegative. Both conserved end residues are part of each CDR3. Fields, in order: D gene, clone size, J gene, V gene, CDR3 protein, CDR3 DNA. The D gene is left open where the match is weak. A row's size may be missing; if present it is once, few, many or a size class.

d_call: .
clone_size: .
j_call: TRBJ2-4
v_call: TRBV5-6
cdr3_aa: CASSFGGIQYF
cdr3_nt: TGTGCCAGCAGCTTCGGGGGCATTCAGTACTTC

d_call: TRBD2
clone_size: .
j_call: TRBJ2-1
v_call: TRBV7-7
cdr3_aa: CASSFGGSDEQFF
cdr3_nt: TGTGCCAGCAGCTTCGGCGGGAGCGATGAGCAGTTCTTC

d_call: .
clone_size: once
j_call: TRBJ2-3
v_call: TRBV19
cdr3_aa: CASSFRQSTDTQYF
cdr3_nt: TGTGCCAGTAGTTTCCGACAGAGCACAGATACGCAGTATTTT

d_call: .
clone_size: few
j_call: TRBJ2-2
v_call: TRBV5-1
cdr3_aa: CASSAQGFAGELFF
cdr3_nt: TGCGCCAGCAGTGCGCAGGGTTTCGCCGGGGAGCTGTTTTTT

d_call: .
clone_size: .
j_call: TRBJ1-3
v_call: TRBV28
cdr3_aa: CASRRSWSSGNTIYF
cdr3_nt: TGTGCCAGCAGACGTTCCTGGAGCTCTGGAAACACCATATATTTT

d_call: .
clone_size: few
j_call: TRBJ2-2
v_call: TRBV11-3
cdr3_aa: CASRIRQAATHTGELFF
cdr3_nt: TGTGCCAGCAGAATTAGACAGGCCGCAACTCACACCGGGGAGCTGTTTTTT

d_call: .
clone_size: once
j_call: TRBJ2-2
v_call: TRBV4-3
cdr3_aa: CASSSTGNLGDTGELFF
cdr3_nt: TGCGCCAGCAGCTCCACGGGAAACCTTGGGGACACCGGGGAGCTGTTTTTT

d_call: .
clone_size: .
j_call: TRBJ2-7
v_call: TRBV5-1
cdr3_aa: CASSPEAGVVYEQYF
cdr3_nt: TGCGCCAGCAGCCCCGAAGCCGGAGTCGTCTACGAGCAGTACTTC

d_call: .
clone_size: .
j_call: TRBJ1-1
v_call: TRBV7-8
cdr3_aa: CASSSWGAEAFF
cdr3_nt: TGTGCCAGCAGCTCATGGGGCGCTGAAGCTTTCTTT

d_call: TRBD2
clone_size: .
j_call: TRBJ2-7
v_call: TRBV9
cdr3_aa: CASSVLAGPYEQYF
cdr3_nt: TGTGCCAGCAGCGTATTAGCGGGACCCTACGAGCAGTACTTC

d_call: TRBD1
clone_size: .
j_call: TRBJ1-5
v_call: TRBV4-1
cdr3_aa: CASRRTGSGQPQHF
cdr3_nt: TGCGCCAGCAGACGGACAGGGAGTGGACAGCCCCAGCATTTT

d_call: .
clone_size: few
j_call: TRBJ1-6
v_call: TRBV6-1
cdr3_aa: CASSEAFGGPLHF
cdr3_nt: TGTGCCAGCAGTGAAGCGTTTGGAGGGCCCCTCCACTTT

d_call: TRBD1
clone_size: .
j_call: TRBJ1-4
v_call: TRBV5-6
cdr3_aa: CASSPYTGGTNEKLFF
cdr3_nt: TGTGCCAGCAGCCCGTACACAGGGGGCACTAATGAAAAACTGTTTTTT

d_call: TRBD2
clone_size: .
j_call: TRBJ2-1
v_call: TRBV7-6
cdr3_aa: CASSFGLAGVNEQFF
cdr3_nt: TGTGCCAGCAGCTTTGGACTAGCGGGCGTAAATGAGCAGTTCTTC

d_call: .
clone_size: .
j_call: TRBJ2-7
v_call: TRBV7-2
cdr3_aa: CASSLDAGRYEQYF
cdr3_nt: TGTGCCAGCAGCTTAGATGCAGGGAGGTACGAGCAGTACTTC

d_call: .
clone_size: .
j_call: TRBJ2-2
v_call: TRBV7-7
cdr3_aa: CASSGPGHLNTGELFF
cdr3_nt: TGTGCCAGCAGCGGGCCCGGACACCTGAACACCGGGGAGCTGTTTTTT

d_call: .
clone_size: .
j_call: TRBJ1-4
v_call: TRBV27
cdr3_aa: CASSPGWGPNEKLFF
cdr3_nt: TGTGCCAGCAGTCCCGGTTGGGGGCCTAATGAAAAACTGTTTTTT

d_call: TRBD1
clone_size: .
j_call: TRBJ2-5
v_call: TRBV27
cdr3_aa: CASSLSGTGETQYF
cdr3_nt: TGTGCCAGCAGTTTATCGGGGACAGGGGAGACCCAGTACTTC

d_call: .
clone_size: .
j_call: TRBJ1-3
v_call: TRBV9
cdr3_aa: CASSPRGETFGNTIYF
cdr3_nt: TGTGCCAGCAGCCCACGGGGAGAGACCTTCGGAAACACCATATATTTT

d_call: .
clone_size: .
j_call: TRBJ1-3
v_call: TRBV30
cdr3_aa: CAWSGQSSGNTIYF
cdr3_nt: TGTGCCTGGAGTGGACAGAGCTCTGGAAACACCATATATTTT

d_call: .
clone_size: .
j_call: TRBJ2-5
v_call: TRBV5-1
cdr3_aa: CASSLSGEGETQYF
cdr3_nt: TGCGCCAGCAGCTTGTCGGGGGAAGGAGAGACCCAGTACTTC